Shown below are 27 T cell receptor beta chains from a single sample sequenced in a study of T-cell reconstitution after alpha-beta-depleted transplantation in children. Preparation of the TCRbeta library was carried out with unique molecular identifiers. TCRdb re-called the PCR reads through MiXCR, storing one row per CDR3 protein. The sample includes around 370,000 distinct CDR3 sequences, 10% seen only once; the top ten take less than 2.5%. The starting material was PBMCs from the stem cell graft donor, obtained from the stem cell graft. The receptors come from a human donor who donated a stem cell graft to a child with acute lymphoblastic leukemia.

The chain joins TRBV7-2 to TRBJ2-3; 12 bases map to TRBD2. This CDR3 has 15 amino acids. Looked up from germline, CDR1 is SGHTA and CDR2 is FQGNSA. The V gene end was trimmed by 7 bases and the J gene end by 10 bases; junction bases not matched to a gene: 12. The CDR3 protein is CASTGSSGRAGAQYF. The CDR3 DNA sequence: TGTGCCAGCACCGGATCTAGCGGGAGGGCCGGTGCGCAGTATTTT. Complete variable domain (other parts from reference TRBV7-2 and TRBJ2-3): GAGVSQSPSNKVTEKGKDVELRCDPISGHTALYWYRQSLGQGLEFLIYFQGNSAPDKSGLPSDRFSAERTGGSVSTLTIQRTQQEDSAVYLCASTGSSGRAGAQYFGPGTRLTVL.

This clonotype has more than one count but fewer than ten. This chain connects TRBV6-1 to TRBJ2-1; tentatively, D is TRBD1 or TRBD2 (5 bases each). V lost 5 bases and J 9 bases, leaving 20 bases between the germline ends. The CDR3 loop spans 15 amino acids. Germline V gives CDR1 MNHNS, CDR2 SASEGT. The CDR3 DNA follows: TGTGCCAGCAGTCCCGGGACCTGGATGACCTCTGAGCAGTTCTTC. Translation gives CASSPGTWMTSEQFF.

The chain links TRBV28 to TRBJ2-7; 12 bases line up with TRBD2. The CDR3 loop spans 19 amino acids. CDR1 and CDR2 from the germline V gene are MDHEN and SYDVKM. The J segment lost 3 bases and the V segment lost 4 bases, leaving 16 bases of the junction unmatched. This CDR3 is CASSSFPGLAGPGLYEQYF. Written as DNA, the CDR3 is TGTGCCAGCAGTTCGTTCCCGGGACTAGCGGGCCCGGGCCTCTACGAGCAGTACTTC.

This clonotype was observed many times. This sequence joins TRBV29-1 and TRBJ1-3, with 8 bases that match TRBD1. J gave up 0 bases and V 2 bases, and 15 bases lay outside the gene matches. Per germline, CDR1 SQVTM and CDR2 ANQGSEA. CDR3 length equals 19 residues. DNA of the CDR3: TGCAGCGTTGAATTACCCGCGACAGGGGCACCTAGCTCTGGAAACACCATATATTTT. Translated, it gives CSVELPATGAPSSGNTIYF.

This clonotype showed up many times. The rearrangement joins TRBV20-1 to TRBJ1-2; TRBD1 is a possible D gene (6 bases). The CDR3 consists of 15 residues. V was shortened by 6 bases and J by 3 bases, with 20 bases between the two germline ends. Germline loops: CDR1 DFQATT, CDR2 SNEGSKA (reference sequence). As DNA, the CDR3 is TGCAGTGCAAGGGGGTTCTCCCAAACGGACTATGGCTACACCTTC. It encodes CSARGFSQTDYGYTF.

This clonotype has a count of ten or more. The chain links TRBV7-9 to TRBJ2-1; 8 bases match TRBD2. This CDR3 is built from 15 residues. V lost 6 bases to trimming and J lost 7 bases; unmatched junction nucleotides: 11. CDR1 is SEHNR, CDR2 FQNEAQ, per germline (reference sequence). The CDR3 region is CASSPTSGVRNEQFF. The DNA of the CDR3 is TGTGCCAGCAGTCCTACTAGCGGCGTTCGGAATGAGCAGTTCTTC.

This clonotype was seen ten or more times. This rearrangement joins TRBV12-5 to TRBJ2-7; D is undetermined. The CDR3 spans 14 residues. CDR1 LGHNT and CDR2 FRNRAP come from the germline V gene. Trimming pared 3 bases from V and 2 bases from J, leaving 11 bases between. CDR3 bases: TGTGCTAGTGGTTTTGATGCAGGCACCTACGAGCAGTACTTC. This translates into CASGFDAGTYEQYF. Full variable domain (remainder filled in from reference TRBV12-5 and TRBJ2-7): DARVTQTPRHKVTEMGQEVTMRCQPILGHNTVFWYRQTMMQGLELLAYFRNRAPLDDSGMPKDRFSAEMPDATLATLKIQPSEPRDSAVYFCASGFDAGTYEQYFGPGTRLTVT.

The genes are TRBV5-1 and TRBJ1-4; D remains ambiguous. This CDR3 is built from 15 residues. Trimming removed 7 bases from V and 2 bases from J, with 15 bases in between. Germline lookup yields CDR1 SGHRS and CDR2 YFSETQ. The CDR3 DNA follows: TGCGCCAGCCGAAAACCGGAGTCGACTAATGAAAAACTGTTTTTT. Its translation: CASRKPESTNEKLFF.

This clonotype is a singleton in its sample. Just one base apart from a much larger clone, this may be a read error. The CDR3 is CDSTLDRGVGTDTQYF. In DNA form, the CDR3 reads TGTGACAGCACTCTTGACAGGGGAGTTGGCACAGATACGCAGTATTTT. The chain recombines TRBV12-3 or TRBV12-4 with TRBJ2-3; 8 nucleotides match TRBD1. The CDR3 contains 16 residues.

This clonotype was seen repeatedly, ten times or more. V usage is TRBV10-2 and J usage is TRBJ2-7, with D possibly being TRBD1 or TRBD2 (5 bases each). V shed 5 bases and J shed 0 bases, with 14 bases lying between them. Per the germline V gene, CDR1 is WSHSY and CDR2 is SAAADI. CDR3 length equals 15 residues. The CDR3 nucleotides are TGCGCCAGCAGTCCCGGGACCGACTTCTCCTACGAGCAGTACTTC. Protein product: CASSPGTDFSYEQYF.

This clonotype showed up just a few times. This chain connects TRBV20-1 to TRBJ2-1; D unresolved. Germline assignment: CDR1 DFQATT and CDR2 SNEGSKA (reference sequence). The CDR3 covers 16 residues. V lost 3 bases and J 7 bases, leaving 22 bases between the germline ends. This CDR3 is CSASWPFGMATNEQFF. In DNA, the CDR3 is TGCAGTGCTAGCTGGCCCTTTGGGATGGCGACAAATGAGCAGTTCTTC.

In its sample, this clonotype was seen a few times. The rearrangement joins TRBV4-1 to TRBJ2-5; D is unclear. Trimming stripped 0 bases from V and 7 bases from J, with 12 bases between. CDR1 MGHRA and CDR2 YSYEKL come from the germline V gene. The CDR3 runs 14 residues. The CDR3 region has the DNA TGCGCCAGCAGCCAAGAGCCTAGAGAAGGGACCCAGTACTTC. It translates to CASSQEPREGTQYF.

This clonotype was counted between two and nine times. The chain employs TRBV7-9 and TRBJ2-1, with 8 bases aligning to TRBD1. The CDR3 has 16 amino acids. Unmatched junction bases numbered 5, after V lost 1 base and J lost 3 bases. Germline V lookup: CDR1 SEHNR, CDR2 FQNEAQ (reference sequence). This chain's CDR3 is CASSLDIGQGYNEQFF. The DNA of the CDR3 is TGTGCCAGCAGCTTAGATATCGGACAGGGCTACAATGAGCAGTTCTTC.

The table lists this clonotype with a few counts. The chain carries TRBV4-1 and TRBJ2-7; D unresolved. Germline CDR1 is MGHRA and CDR2 is YSYEKL. This CDR3 spans 13 amino acids. Deletions cut 1 base from V and 3 bases from J, with 7 bases between. DNA of the CDR3: TGCGCCAGCAGCCAAGGACTTCACTACGAGCAGTACTTC. Translating gives CASSQGLHYEQYF.

J is TRBJ2-3 and V is TRBV3-1, with 12 bases matching TRBD2. The CDR3 is 18 residues long. Germline loops: CDR1 LGHDT, CDR2 YNNKEL (reference sequence). V shed 4 bases, J shed 5 bases, and the junction held 13 bases outside the gene matches. CDR3 region: CASSLRRSTSGSLDTQYF. CDR3 sequence (DNA): TGTGCCAGCAGCCTACGCCGGTCGACTAGCGGGAGTTTAGATACGCAGTATTTT.

The rearrangement uses TRBV6-2 or TRBV6-3 and TRBJ2-7, with D possibly being TRBD2 (5 bases). V shed 0 bases and J shed 2 bases, with 14 bases lying between them. This CDR3 contains 16 residues. Germline CDR1 and CDR2: MNHEY and SVGEGT. The CDR3 region has the DNA TGTGCCAGCAGTTACTCTATTCAGAGCGGAACCTACGAGCAGTACTTC. Translated, it gives CASSYSIQSGTYEQYF.

This clonotype was observed many times. The V gene is TRBV7-9, the J gene TRBJ2-7; a possible D gene is TRBD1 (5 bases). Germline V gene sequence: CDR1 SEHNR, CDR2 FQNEAQ (reference sequence). Trimming pared 0 bases from V and 5 bases from J, leaving 11 bases between. The CDR3 has 14 amino acids. The CDR3 DNA follows: TGTGCCAGCAGCTTAGCGCATGGGGCTAACGAGCAGTACTTC. Its translation is CASSLAHGANEQYF. Together with reference TRBV7-9 and TRBJ2-7, the CDR3 gives the full variable domain: DTGVSQNPRHKITKRGQNVTFRCDPISEHNRLYWYRQTLGQGPEFLTYFQNEAQLEKSRLLSDRFSAERPKGSFSTLEIQRTEQGDSAMYLCASSLAHGANEQYFGPGTRLTVT.

V usage is TRBV29-1 and J usage is TRBJ2-7; 11 positions agree with TRBD2. The CDR3 sequence is 24 residues long. Per germline, CDR1 SQVTM and CDR2 ANQGSEA. V shed 4 bases and J 5 bases; nucleotides not matched to a gene: 37. The CDR3: CSVALSGGHLPVLAGGPLADEQYF. CDR3 in DNA: TGCAGCGTTGCACTCAGTGGGGGCCATCTGCCGGTCTTAGCGGGAGGGCCGCTGGCGGACGAGCAGTACTTC.

The chain combines TRBV10-3 with TRBJ2-1; 8 bases match TRBD2. This CDR3 region has 15 residues. Germline CDR1 and CDR2: ENHRY and SYGVKD. J was trimmed by 4 bases and V by 3 bases; bases with no gene match: 5. This chain's CDR3 is CAISDSGGGYNEQFF. The CDR3 bases are TGTGCCATCAGTGACTCGGGGGGGGGTTACAATGAGCAGTTCTTC.

In its sample, this clonotype was seen many times. V and J are TRBV4-1 and TRBJ2-2, with TRBD2 identical over 12 bases. The ends lost 5 bases at V and 5 bases at J; junction bases unmatched: 3. Germline lookup yields CDR1 MGHRA and CDR2 YSYEKL. The CDR3 totals 15 residues. DNA of the CDR3: TGCGCCAGCAGCTTTCTAGCGGGGGGGACCGGGGAGCTGTTTTTT. It is translated as CASSFLAGGTGELFF.

The rearrangement uses TRBV20-1 and TRBJ2-7; 10 bases map to TRBD2. Per the germline V gene, CDR1 is DFQATT and CDR2 is SNEGSKA (reference sequence). The junction had 14 bases not matched to a gene; V was cut back by 4 bases and J by 2 bases. The CDR3 is 17 residues long. DNA for the CDR3: TGCAGTGCTATCGGGCTAGCGGGAGCACCGGGCCCCTACGAGCAGTACTTC. Its protein product is CSAIGLAGAPGPYEQYF.

There are many counts of this clonotype. The rearrangement joins TRBV6-2 or TRBV6-3 to TRBJ2-1; perhaps TRBD2 as D (6 bases). Germline CDR1 is MNHEY and CDR2 is SVGEGT. The CDR3 covers 16 residues. Between the trimmed V and J ends, which lost 4 bases and 2 bases, there was a span of 15 bases. CDR3 DNA: TGTGCCAGCAGTTCGCTCGGATGGACTACCTACAATGAGCAGTTCTTC. It encodes CASSSLGWTTYNEQFF.

This clonotype was detected only a few times. This chain joins TRBV12-3 or TRBV12-4 and TRBJ2-1, with 8 bases fitting TRBD1. V dropped 6 bases and J dropped 8; count of bases not matched to a gene: 6. The CDR3 consists of 13 residues. CDR3 amino acids: CASRGSGGHEQFF. The CDR3 DNA follows: TGTGCCAGCAGGGGGTCAGGGGGCCATGAGCAGTTCTTC.

The CDR3 DNA is TGCAGTGCCACAACCGGACTAGCGCCTTACGAGCAGTACTTC. This gives the protein CSATTGLAPYEQYF. This chain joins TRBV20-1 and TRBJ2-7; 9 bases are a match to TRBD2. Germline values: CDR1 DFQATT, CDR2 SNEGSKA (reference sequence). CDR3 length: 14 residues. Trimming removed 6 bases from V and 4 bases from J; junction bases left unmatched: 10.

There are a few counts of this clonotype. The chain employs TRBV20-1 and TRBJ2-7, with D possibly being TRBD1 or TRBD2 (7 bases each). Per the germline V gene, CDR1 is DFQATT and CDR2 is SNEGSKA (reference sequence). V was pared by 4 bases and J by 2 bases, with 12 bases between. The CDR3 length is 13 residues. The CDR3 DNA follows: TGCAGTGCTAACCAGGGGGGGGCCTACGAGCAGTACTTC. Its translation is CSANQGGAYEQYF.

This clonotype was found many times. This chain connects TRBV21-1 to TRBJ1-5. TRBV21-1 is classified as a pseudogene. The CDR3 loop spans 14 amino acids. As DNA, the CDR3 is TGTGCCAGCAGCAAAGTGGGCAGCAATCAGCCCCAGCATTTT. Translating it yields CASSKVGSNQPQHF.

This clonotype was counted between two and nine times. CDR3 loop: CAWSVPGLAGVNEQFF. In nucleotides, the CDR3 is TGTGCCTGGAGTGTCCCGGGACTAGCGGGGGTTAATGAGCAGTTCTTC. This rearrangement joins TRBV30 to TRBJ2-1; 14 bases align to TRBD2. Trimming removed 0 bases from V and 7 bases from J; junction bases left unmatched: 5. CDR1 GTSNPN and CDR2 SVGIG come from the germline V gene (reference sequence). The CDR3 covers 16 residues.